This T cell receptor beta chain was recorded in a study of T cell responses to AZD1222 COVID-19 vaccine. On the study more broadly: Researchers grouped second doses given at about 4 or about 12 weeks into one pool. Findings and limits, study-wide: Baseline seropositivity characterized only a handful of AZD1222 recipients. Possibly, clonal diversity was underestimated; donors were largely white British and included more females.

A word on this clone: Its antigen is undetermined.

This table comes from immunoSEQ multiplex PCR, and its TCRdb copy is limited to in-frame clones, with some not included. This sample carries around 58,000 clones, under 90% of them seen once, and the ten largest clones take roughly 10%. Germline CDR1 and CDR2: MNHEY and SVGEGT. Trimming removed 0 bases from V and 0 bases from J, with 14 bases in between. The CDR3 sequence is 17 residues long. Sample: peripheral blood, taken on day 0 of AZD1222 vaccination. The receptor's source is an adult in good health. The chain uses TRBV6-2 or TRBV6-3 and TRBJ1-1, with a tentative D call TRBD1 (6 bases). CDR3 sequence (DNA): TGTGCCAGCAGTTACTCGACGGGGGCTGGGATGAACACTGAAGCTTTCTTT. Protein: CASSYSTGAGMNTEAFF.